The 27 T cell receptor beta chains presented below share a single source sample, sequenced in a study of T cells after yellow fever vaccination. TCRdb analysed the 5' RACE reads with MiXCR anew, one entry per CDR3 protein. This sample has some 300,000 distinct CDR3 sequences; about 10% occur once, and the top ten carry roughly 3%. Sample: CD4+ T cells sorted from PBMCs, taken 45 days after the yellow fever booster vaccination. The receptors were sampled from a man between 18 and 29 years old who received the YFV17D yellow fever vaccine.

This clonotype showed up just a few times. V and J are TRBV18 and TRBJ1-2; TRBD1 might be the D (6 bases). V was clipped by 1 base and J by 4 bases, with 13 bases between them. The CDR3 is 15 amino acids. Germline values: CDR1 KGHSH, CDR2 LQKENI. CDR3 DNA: TGTGCCAGCTCACCACGGGGGGCGGACCCCTATGGCTACACCTTC. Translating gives CASSPRGADPYGYTF.

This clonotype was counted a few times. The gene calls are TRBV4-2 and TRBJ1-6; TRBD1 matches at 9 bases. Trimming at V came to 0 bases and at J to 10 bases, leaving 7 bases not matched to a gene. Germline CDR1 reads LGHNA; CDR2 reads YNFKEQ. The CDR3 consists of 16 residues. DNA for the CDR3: TGTGCCAGCAGCCAAGAGACAGGACAGGGGCGATCACCCCTCCACTTT. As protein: CASSQETGQGRSPLHF.

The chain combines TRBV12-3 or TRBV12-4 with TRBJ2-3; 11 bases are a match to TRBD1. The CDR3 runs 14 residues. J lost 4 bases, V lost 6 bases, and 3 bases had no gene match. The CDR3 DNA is TGTGCCAGCAGGGGACAGGGGGTCCCAGATACGCAGTATTTT. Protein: CASRGQGVPDTQYF.

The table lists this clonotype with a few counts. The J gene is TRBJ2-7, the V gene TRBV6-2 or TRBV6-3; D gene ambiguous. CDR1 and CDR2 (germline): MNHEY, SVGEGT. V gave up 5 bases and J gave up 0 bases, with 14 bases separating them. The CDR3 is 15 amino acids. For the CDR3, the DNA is TGTGCCAGCAGTCCCCGGCTGGCGAGCTCCTACGAGCAGTACTTC. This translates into CASSPRLASSYEQYF.

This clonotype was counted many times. The CDR3 sequence is CASSVEQGNGYTF. The CDR3 nucleotides read TGTGCCAGCAGTGTAGAACAGGGGAATGGCTACACCTTC. The rearrangement uses TRBV2 and TRBJ1-2; 7 bases match TRBD1. Germline values: CDR1 SNHLY, CDR2 FYNNEI. The V gene end was trimmed by 4 bases and the J gene end by 6 bases; junction bases not matched to a gene: 5. The CDR3 is 13 amino acids. Full variable domain (remainder filled in from reference TRBV2 and TRBJ1-2): EPEVTQTPSHQVTQMGQEVILRCVPISNHLYFYWYRQILGQKVEFLVSFYNNEISEKSEIFDDQFSVERPDGSNFTLKIRSTKLEDSAMYFCASSVEQGNGYTFGSGTRLTVV.

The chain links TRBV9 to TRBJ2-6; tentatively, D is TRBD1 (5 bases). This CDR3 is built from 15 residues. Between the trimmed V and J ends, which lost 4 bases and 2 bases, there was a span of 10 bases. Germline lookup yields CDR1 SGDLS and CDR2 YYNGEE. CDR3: CASSLDRPGANVLTF. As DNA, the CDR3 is TGTGCCAGCAGCCTCGACAGACCTGGGGCCAACGTCCTGACTTTC.

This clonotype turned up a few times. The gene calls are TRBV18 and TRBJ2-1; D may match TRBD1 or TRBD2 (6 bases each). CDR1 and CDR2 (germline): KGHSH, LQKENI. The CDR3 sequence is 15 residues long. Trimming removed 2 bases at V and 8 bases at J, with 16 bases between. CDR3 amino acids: CASSPGAIRGDEQFF. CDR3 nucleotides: TGTGCCAGCTCACCAGGCGCCATTAGGGGGGATGAGCAGTTCTTC.

The CDR3 loop is CASRSPARAPPNYGYTF. The CDR3 DNA reads TGTGCCAGCAGGTCGCCTGCCAGGGCGCCCCCCAACTATGGCTACACCTTC. The gene calls are TRBV12-3 or TRBV12-4 and TRBJ1-2; perhaps TRBD1 as D (5 bases). The length of the CDR3 is 17 residues. Deletions cut 6 bases from V and 2 bases from J, with 22 bases between.

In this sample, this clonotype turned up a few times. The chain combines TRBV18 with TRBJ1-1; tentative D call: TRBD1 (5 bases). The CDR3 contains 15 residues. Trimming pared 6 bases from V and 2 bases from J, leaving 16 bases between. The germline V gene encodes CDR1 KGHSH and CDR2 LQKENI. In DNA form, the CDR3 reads TGTGCCAGCTCGGACACCCCGGCGGGTAACACTGAAGCTTTCTTT. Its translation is CASSDTPAGNTEAFF.

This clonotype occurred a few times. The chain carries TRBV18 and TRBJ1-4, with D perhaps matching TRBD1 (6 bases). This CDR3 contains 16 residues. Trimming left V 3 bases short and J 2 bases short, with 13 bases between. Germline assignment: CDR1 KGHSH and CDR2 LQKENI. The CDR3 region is CASSPQGGPTNEKLFF. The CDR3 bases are TGTGCCAGCTCACCTCAAGGGGGGCCGACTAATGAAAAACTGTTTTTT. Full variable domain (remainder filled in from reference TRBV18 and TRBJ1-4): NAGVMQNPRHLVRRRGQEARLRCSPMKGHSHVYWYRQLPEEGLKFMVYLQKENIIDESGMPKERFSAEFPKEGPSILRIQQVVRGDSAAYFCASSPQGGPTNEKLFFGSGTQLSVL.

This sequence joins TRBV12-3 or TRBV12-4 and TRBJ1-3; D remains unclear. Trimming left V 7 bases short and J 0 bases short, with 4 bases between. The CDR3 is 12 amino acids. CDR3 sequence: CASTNSGNTIYF. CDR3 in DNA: TGTGCCAGCACCAACTCTGGAAACACCATATATTTT.

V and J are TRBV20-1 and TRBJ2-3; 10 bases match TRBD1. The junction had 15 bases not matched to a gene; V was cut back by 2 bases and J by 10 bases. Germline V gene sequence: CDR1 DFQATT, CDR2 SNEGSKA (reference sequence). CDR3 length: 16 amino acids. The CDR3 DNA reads TGCAGTGCTAGAAGCCCGACAGGGGGCGATGGTTTTCCGCAGTATTTT. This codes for CSARSPTGGDGFPQYF.

As DNA, the CDR3 is TGTGCCAGCAGCCAGGTCTCAGCGGGGGGCGACACGCAGTATTTT. Amino acid sequence: CASSQVSAGGDTQYF. The chain is built from TRBV4-2 and TRBJ2-3; TRBD2 matches 9 bases. CDR1 and CDR2 from the germline V gene are LGHNA and YNFKEQ. V was pared by 3 bases and J by 9 bases, with 10 bases of the junction left unmatched. The CDR3 runs 15 residues.

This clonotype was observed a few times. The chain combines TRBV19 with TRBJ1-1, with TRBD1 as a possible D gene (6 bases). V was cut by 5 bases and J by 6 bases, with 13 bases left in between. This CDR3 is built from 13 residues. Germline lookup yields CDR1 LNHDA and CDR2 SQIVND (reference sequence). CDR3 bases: TGTGCCAGTAGTCCAGGGGAGGGCCCTGAAGCTTTCTTT. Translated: CASSPGEGPEAFF.

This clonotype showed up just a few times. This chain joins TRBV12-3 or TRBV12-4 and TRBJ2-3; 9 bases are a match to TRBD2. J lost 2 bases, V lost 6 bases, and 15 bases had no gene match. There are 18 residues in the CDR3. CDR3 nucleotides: TGTGCCAGCAGGTTTCCTCCGGCGGGGGGGCGTATCACAGATACGCAGTATTTT. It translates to CASRFPPAGGRITDTQYF.

CDR3 bases: TGTGCCAGCAGTTTAGGGGACAGTAATGAAAAACTGTTTTTT. Its translation is CASSLGDSNEKLFF. The chain is built from TRBV27 and TRBJ1-4, with 7 bases lining up with TRBD1. The CDR3 has 14 amino acids. Per the germline V gene, CDR1 is MNHEY and CDR2 is SMNVEV (reference sequence). V gave up 2 bases and J gave up 4 bases; unmatched junction bases: 1. Full variable domain (outside the CDR3, taken from reference TRBV27 and TRBJ1-4): EAQVTQNPRYLITVTGKKLTVTCSQNMNHEYMSWYRQDPGLGLRQIYYSMNVEVTDKGDVPEGYKVSRKEKRNFPLILESPSPNQTSLYFCASSLGDSNEKLFFGSGTQLSVL.

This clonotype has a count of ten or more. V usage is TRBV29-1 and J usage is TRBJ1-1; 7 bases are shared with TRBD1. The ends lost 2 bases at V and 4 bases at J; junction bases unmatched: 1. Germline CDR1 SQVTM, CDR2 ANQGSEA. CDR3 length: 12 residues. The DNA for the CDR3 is TGCAGCGTTGAATCAGGGGGCACTGAAGCTTTCTTT. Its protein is CSVESGGTEAFF.

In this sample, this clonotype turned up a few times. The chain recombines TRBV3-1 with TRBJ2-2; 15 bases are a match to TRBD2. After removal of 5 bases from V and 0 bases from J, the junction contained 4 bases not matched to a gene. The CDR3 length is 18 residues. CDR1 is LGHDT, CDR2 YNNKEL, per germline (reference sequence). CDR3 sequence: CASSKGLAGGPNTGELFF. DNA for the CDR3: TGTGCCAGCAGCAAGGGACTAGCGGGGGGCCCGAACACCGGGGAGCTGTTTTTT.

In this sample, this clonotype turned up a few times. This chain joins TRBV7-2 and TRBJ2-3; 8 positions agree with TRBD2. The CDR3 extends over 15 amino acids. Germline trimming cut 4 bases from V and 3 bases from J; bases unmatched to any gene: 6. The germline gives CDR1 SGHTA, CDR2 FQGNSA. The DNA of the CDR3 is TGTGCCAGCAGCTCCGTAGCGGGGTTTACAGATACGCAGTATTTT. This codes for CASSSVAGFTDTQYF.

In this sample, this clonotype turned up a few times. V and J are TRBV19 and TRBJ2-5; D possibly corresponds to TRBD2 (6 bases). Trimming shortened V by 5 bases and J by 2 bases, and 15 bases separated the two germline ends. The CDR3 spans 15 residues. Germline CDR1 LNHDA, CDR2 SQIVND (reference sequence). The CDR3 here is CASSVWDSHQETQYF. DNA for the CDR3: TGTGCCAGTAGTGTTTGGGACTCCCATCAAGAGACCCAGTACTTC.

The CDR3 coding sequence is TGTGCCAGCAGCTCTTGGACCAGACGGGGGGCCAACGTCCTGACTTTC. This sequence encodes CASSSWTRRGANVLTF. This chain uses TRBV7-2 with TRBJ2-6, with D uncertain. The CDR3 is 16 amino acids. V was cut by 4 bases and J by 4 bases, with 14 bases left in between. CDR1 SGHTA and CDR2 FQGNSA come from the germline V gene.

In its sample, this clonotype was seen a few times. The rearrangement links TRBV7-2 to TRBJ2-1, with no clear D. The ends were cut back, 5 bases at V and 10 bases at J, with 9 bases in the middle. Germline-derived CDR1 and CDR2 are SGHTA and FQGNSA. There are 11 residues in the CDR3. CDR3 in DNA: TGTGCCAGCAGCCAGAGATACGAGCAGTTCTTC. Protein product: CASSQRYEQFF.

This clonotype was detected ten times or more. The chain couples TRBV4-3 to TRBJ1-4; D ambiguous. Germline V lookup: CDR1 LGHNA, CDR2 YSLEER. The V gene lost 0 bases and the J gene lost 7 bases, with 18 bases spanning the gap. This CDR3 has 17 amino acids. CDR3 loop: CASSQDLNPGIGEKLFF. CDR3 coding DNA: TGCGCCAGCAGCCAAGATCTTAACCCGGGAATCGGTGAAAAACTGTTTTTT.

The CDR3 DNA follows: TGTGCCAGCAGCTCCCTGGACAGGGTAGGCACCGGGGAGCTGTTTTTT. The encoded protein is CASSSLDRVGTGELFF. The genes are TRBV6-6 and TRBJ2-2; 8 nucleotides line up with TRBD1. The germline V gene encodes CDR1 MNHNY and CDR2 SVGAGI (reference sequence). Trimming cost V 6 bases and J 4 bases; bases outside gene matches: 10. This CDR3 is 16 amino acids long.

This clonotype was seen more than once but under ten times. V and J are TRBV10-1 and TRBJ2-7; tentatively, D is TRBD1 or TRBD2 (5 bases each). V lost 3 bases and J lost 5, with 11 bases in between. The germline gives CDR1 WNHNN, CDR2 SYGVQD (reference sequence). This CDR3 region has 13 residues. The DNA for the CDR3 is TGCGCCAGCAGTGATGGCAGGGACCACGAGCAGTACGTC. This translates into CASSDGRDHEQYV.

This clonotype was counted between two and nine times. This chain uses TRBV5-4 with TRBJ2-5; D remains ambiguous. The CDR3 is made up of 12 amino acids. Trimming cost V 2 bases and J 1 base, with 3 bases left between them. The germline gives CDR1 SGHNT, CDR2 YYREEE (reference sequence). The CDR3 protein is CASSFPQETQYF. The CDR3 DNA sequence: TGTGCCAGCAGCTTTCCCCAAGAGACCCAGTACTTC.

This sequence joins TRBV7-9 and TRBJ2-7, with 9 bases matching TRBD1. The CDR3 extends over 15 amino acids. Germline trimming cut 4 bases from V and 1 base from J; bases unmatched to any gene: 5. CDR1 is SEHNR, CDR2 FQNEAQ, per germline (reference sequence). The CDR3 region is CASSSGGTGSYEQYV. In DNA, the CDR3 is TGTGCCAGCAGCTCGGGTGGGACAGGGTCCTACGAGCAGTACGTC.